This TCR beta chain derives from a study of cytomegalovirus exposure and HLA in healthy donors. Study-wide context: Previous work identified around 120 million unique TCR beta sequences from around 200 million T cells.

PCR involved 60 Vbeta and 13 Jbeta primers. Profiling relied on immunoSEQ multiplex PCR, and the TCRdb table lists in-frame clones only, not all of them. The profile covers approximately 160,000 clones, with around 80% appearing a single time and over 1.2% taken by the ten largest. Trimming took off 1 base at V and 3 bases at J, with 6 bases between the two ends. The CDR3 is 13 residues long. The V gene's germline CDR1 is LNHDA and CDR2 SQIVND (reference sequence). As concerns this clone: Its antigen remains unidentified.

Whole-study findings and limits: The only immune exposure information that was available was CMV serostatus. An analysis was carried out at a later point. It showed that HLA-associated TCR beta chains were more clonally expanded than equally common non-associated chains.

The rearrangement uses TRBV19 and TRBJ2-5, with D uncertain. The sequence came from a man between 18 and 29 years old in good health and CMV-seronegative. Specimen: PBMCs. CDR3 in amino acids: CASSIVAEETQYF. The CDR3 nucleotides read TGTGCCAGTAGTATAGTGGCAGAAGAGACCCAGTACTTC.